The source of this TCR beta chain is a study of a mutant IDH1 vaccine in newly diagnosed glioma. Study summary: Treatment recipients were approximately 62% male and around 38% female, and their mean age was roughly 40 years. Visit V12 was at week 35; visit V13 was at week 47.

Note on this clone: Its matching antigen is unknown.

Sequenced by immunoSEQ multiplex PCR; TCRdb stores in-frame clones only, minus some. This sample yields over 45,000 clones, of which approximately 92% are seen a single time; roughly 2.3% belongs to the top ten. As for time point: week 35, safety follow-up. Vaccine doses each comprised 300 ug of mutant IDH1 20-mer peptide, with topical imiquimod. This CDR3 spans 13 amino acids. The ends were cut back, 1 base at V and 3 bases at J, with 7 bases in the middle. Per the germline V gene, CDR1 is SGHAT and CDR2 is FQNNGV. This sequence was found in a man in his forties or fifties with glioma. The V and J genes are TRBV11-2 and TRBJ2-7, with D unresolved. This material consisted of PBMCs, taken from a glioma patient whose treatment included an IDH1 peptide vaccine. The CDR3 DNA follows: TGTGCCAGCAGCTTAGTCCCGGGCTACGAGCAGTACTTC. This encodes CASSLVPGYEQYF.